The 15 T cell receptor beta chains below come from one sample, sequenced in a study of long-term antiretroviral therapy in people with HIV. The authors ran the immunoSEQ assay, v3.0, at survey level. The protocol was immunoSEQ multiplex PCR, while the TCRdb copy is restricted to in-frame clones and leaves out a portion. This sample has tens of thousands of clones, with about four fifths found just once. The sequenced sample was unsorted PBMCs, obtained 0.2 years after starting antiretroviral therapy. These receptors all come from a woman aged 30 to 39 with HIV.

The chain links TRBV30 to TRBJ2-6; no clear D gene. V was clipped by 0 bases and J by 1 base, with 7 bases between them. The V gene's germline CDR1 is GTSNPN and CDR2 SVGIG (reference sequence). The CDR3 spans 15 residues. The DNA of the CDR3 is TGTGCCTGGAGTGTCACTGGGTCTGGGGCCAACGTCCTGACTTTC. Translating it yields CAWSVTGSGANVLTF.

V usage is TRBV2 and J usage is TRBJ1-2; tentatively, D is TRBD1 (6 bases). V dropped 5 bases and J dropped 2 bases, with 21 bases sitting between them. CDR3 length equals 17 residues. The germline V gene has CDR1 SNHLY and CDR2 FYNNEI. The CDR3 sequence: CASSREGGPTLNYGYTF. The DNA for the CDR3 is TGTGCCAGCAGTCGAGAGGGGGGACCGACGTTGAACTATGGCTACACCTTC.

CDR3 DNA: TGTGCCAGCAGCTTAGAATCGCGGAGGAACACTGAAGCTTTCTTT. Protein: CASSLESRRNTEAFF. V usage is TRBV7-2 and J usage is TRBJ1-1, with no clear D. Trimming stripped 1 base from V and 1 base from J, with 10 bases between. The CDR3 extends over 15 amino acids. CDR1 and CDR2 (germline): SGHTA, FQGNSA.

This clone was counted a few times. The chain is built from TRBV5-6 and TRBJ1-5; D not certain. The CDR3 is 17 residues long. Trimming cost V 2 bases and J 2 bases, with 17 bases left between them. The germline V gene encodes CDR1 SGHDT and CDR2 YYEEEE. The CDR3 DNA reads as TGTGCCAGCAGCTTAACGGCGGGGATTCGGGGCAATCAGCCCCAGCATTTT. Amino acid sequence: CASSLTAGIRGNQPQHF.

The rearrangement joins TRBV13 to TRBJ1-2, with TRBD1 as a possible D gene (5 bases). Trimming left V 5 bases short and J 1 base short, with 11 bases between. CDR3 length: 14 residues. Germline V gives CDR1 PRHDT, CDR2 FYEKMQ (reference sequence). The CDR3 sequence: CASSPGLLNYGYTF. CDR3 nucleotides: TGTGCCAGCAGCCCGGGACTGCTTAACTATGGCTACACCTTC.

V usage is TRBV7-2 and J usage is TRBJ2-5; 11 bases are shared with TRBD1. Trimming took 4 bases from V and 7 from J; bases not matched to a gene: 8. From germline, CDR1 is SGHTA and CDR2 FQGNSA. The CDR3 contains 15 residues. The CDR3 spells CASSSRDRGTGTQYF. DNA for the CDR3: TGTGCCAGCAGCTCCCGGGACAGGGGGACGGGGACCCAGTACTTC.

This clone was observed a handful of times. The chain employs TRBV18 and TRBJ2-5, with 12 bases lining up with TRBD2. The junction had 4 bases not matched to a gene; V was cut back by 0 bases and J by 2 bases. Germline V gene lookup returns CDR1 KGHSH and CDR2 LQKENI. The length of the CDR3 is 17 residues. In DNA form, the CDR3 reads TGTGCCAGCTCACCACCGACTAGCGGGGGCTCACAAGAGACCCAGTACTTC. It is translated as CASSPPTSGGSQETQYF.

V and J are TRBV29-1 and TRBJ2-3, with TRBD2 matching 10 bases. Germline trimming cut 6 bases from V and 10 bases from J; bases unmatched to any gene: 7. Germline CDR1 reads SQVTM; CDR2 reads ANQGSEA. The CDR3 sequence is 12 residues long. The CDR3 is CSVVLLAGSQYF. For the CDR3, the DNA is TGCAGCGTCGTACTACTAGCGGGGTCGCAGTATTTT.

The genes are TRBV6-1 and TRBJ2-7; unclear D gene. The length of the CDR3 is 11 residues. V lost 9 bases and J 2 bases, leaving 8 bases between the germline ends. CDR1 and CDR2 from the germline V gene are MNHNS and SASEGT. CDR3 sequence reads: CASGPAYEQYV. In DNA form, the CDR3 reads TGTGCCAGTGGGCCGGCCTACGAGCAGTACGTC.

This chain joins TRBV25-1 and TRBJ2-7, with 7 bases aligning to TRBD1. V lost 1 base to trimming and J lost 4 bases; unmatched junction nucleotides: 7. This CDR3 has 15 residues. Per the germline V gene, CDR1 is MGHDK and CDR2 is SYGVNS. The CDR3 protein is CASSELQGIEYEQYF. The CDR3, as DNA: TGTGCCAGCAGTGAATTACAGGGGATTGAGTACGAGCAGTACTTC.

V gene TRBV11-2 combines with J gene TRBJ2-3; no clear D. The germline CDR1 and CDR2 sequences are SGHAT and FQNNGV. The CDR3 totals 15 residues. V lost 0 bases to trimming and J lost 3 bases, with 10 bases between them. In nucleotides, the CDR3 is TGTGCCAGCAGCTTAGATTCGAGTGGAACAGATACGCAGTATTTT. This sequence encodes CASSLDSSGTDTQYF.

The chain links TRBV29-1 to TRBJ1-2; D is ambiguous. Germline V gene lookup returns CDR1 SQVTM and CDR2 ANQGSEA. The CDR3 contains 11 residues. Trimming left V 3 bases short and J 7 bases short, with 9 bases between. The DNA for the CDR3 is TGCAGCGTTGACCCAGGTCTTGGCTACACCTTC. Protein sequence: CSVDPGLGYTF.

The rearrangement joins TRBV2 to TRBJ2-2; D may be TRBD1 (5 bases). Germline V gene sequence: CDR1 SNHLY, CDR2 FYNNEI. V lost 7 bases and J 1 base, leaving 10 bases between the germline ends. This CDR3 comprises 14 residues. CDR3: CASKGDVNTGELFF. The CDR3 region has the DNA TGTGCCAGCAAAGGGGATGTGAACACCGGGGAGCTGTTTTTT.

The chain has TRBV6-6 and TRBJ1-1; TRBD1 matches at 10 bases. Germline CDR1 and CDR2: MNHNY and SVGAGI (reference sequence). This CDR3 region has 14 residues. V gave up 6 bases and J gave up 7 bases; unmatched junction bases: 8. The CDR3 coding sequence is TGTGCCAGCAGAACGACCGGGACAGGGGTTGAAGCTTTCTTT. Translating it yields CASRTTGTGVEAFF.

The chain uses TRBV10-2 and TRBJ2-1; D is unclear. The CDR3 consists of 16 residues. Germline-derived CDR1 and CDR2 are WSHSY and SAAADI. V was cut by 0 bases and J by 6 bases, with 15 bases left in between. The CDR3 loop reads CASSESGWFATNEQFF. The CDR3, as DNA: TGCGCCAGCAGTGAGTCAGGGTGGTTCGCCACCAATGAGCAGTTCTTC.